Below, 9 T cell receptor beta chains from the same sample are listed, as sequenced in a study of T cell responses to AZD1222 COVID-19 vaccine (dated by TCRdb to the early 2020s). Sample time point, as interpreted from the label and publication: baseline before first vaccination. The treatment or condition label here, explained by the study, means: meningococcal conjugate vaccine given as trial control. Libraries were constructed by the immunoSEQ multiplex PCR assay. What TCRdb holds here is the immuneACCESS table cut down to in-frame rearrangements. Part of the clones is not present; checked against another copy, under half of the missing clones reflect an unresolved V gene, and the others are unexplained. For this sample the table gives about 120,000 clones, of which 70% to 90% were detected only once. The top ten hold roughly 3.7% of the sample. Sequenced here: peripheral blood, sampled on day 0 of MenACWY control vaccination. The source is an adult in good health.

V is TRBV23-1 and J is TRBJ2-7, with D hard to call. TRBV23-1 has ORF status, its function being uncertain. V was shortened by 2 bases and J by 7 bases, with 15 bases between the two germline ends. The CDR3 contains 14 residues. In nucleotides, the CDR3 is TGCGCCAGCAGTCAAAGGCCCGAGCCGCGGGAGCAGTACTTC. Translation gives CASSQRPEPREQYF.

This CDR3 is CASSPGTGGREQFF. The CDR3 nucleotides read TGTGCCAGCAGCCCTGGGACAGGGGGCCGTGAGCAGTTCTTC. The chain employs TRBV2 and TRBJ2-1; TRBD1 matches at 12 bases. J lost 9 bases, V lost 6 bases, and 6 bases had no gene match. The germline V gene encodes CDR1 SNHLY and CDR2 FYNNEI. The CDR3 is 14 residues long.

The sample holds a few counts of this clone. CDR3 in amino acids: CARSQYTEAFF. The CDR3 DNA reads as TGTGCCAGAAGCCAGTACACTGAAGCTTTCTTT. The chain uses TRBV7-5 and TRBJ1-1; the DNA was not compared with TRBD1, the D call given in the table. TRBV7-5 is assigned pseudogene status. The CDR3 is 11 amino acids.

The chain is built from TRBV10-3 and TRBJ2-2; perhaps TRBD2 as D (5 bases). V was cut by 5 bases and J by 3 bases, with 10 bases left in between. This CDR3 spans 14 amino acids. CDR1 ENHRY and CDR2 SYGVKD come from the germline V gene. The CDR3 here is CAISQGLDTGELFF. The DNA for the CDR3 is TGTGCCATCAGTCAAGGACTGGACACCGGGGAGCTGTTTTTT.

Of note for this clone: At one end the junction does not follow the germline gene, possibly because of a read error. This chain links TRBV9 with TRBJ1-1; 9 bases agree with TRBD1. This CDR3 spans 16 amino acids. CDR1 is SGDLS and CDR2 is YYNGEE in the germline V gene. The chain's CDR3 is CASSAQRQTGGAETFF. CDR3 DNA: TGTGCCAGCAGCGCACAGAGGCAGACAGGGGGGGCTGAAACTTTCTTT.

The chain employs TRBV19 and TRBJ1-5, with D possibly TRBD1 on 5 matching bases. Germline V lookup: CDR1 LNHDA, CDR2 SQIVND (reference sequence). V gave up 2 bases and J gave up 2 bases, with 10 bases separating them. CDR3 size: 15 residues. The CDR3 reads CASSIPQGRNQPQHF. CDR3 bases: TGTGCCAGTAGTATACCCCAGGGTCGCAATCAGCCCCAGCATTTT.

The chain combines TRBV7-2 with TRBJ2-5, with TRBD1 as a possible D gene (8 bases). CDR1 SGHTA and CDR2 FQGNSA come from the germline V gene. V lost 5 bases, J lost 4 bases, and 17 bases lay in between. The CDR3 has 15 residues. In DNA, the CDR3 is TGTGCCAGCAGCCCATACAACAGGGGGGGAGAGACCCAGTACTTC. It translates to CASSPYNRGGETQYF.

The V gene is TRBV10-3, the J gene TRBJ2-5; the match to TRBD1 covers 10 bases. J gave up 4 bases and V 3 bases, and 5 bases lay outside the gene matches. Germline V gene lookup returns CDR1 ENHRY and CDR2 SYGVKD. The CDR3 length is 15 residues. In DNA form, the CDR3 reads TGTGCCATCAGTGACCGGGACAGGGGAGGAGAGACCCAGTACTTC. It encodes CAISDRDRGGETQYF.

This chain links TRBV7-2 with TRBJ1-1; TRBD1 matches 10 bases. V was clipped by 5 bases and J by 4 bases; unmatched bases: 7. Germline V gene sequence: CDR1 SGHTA, CDR2 FQGNSA. This CDR3 has 15 residues. In DNA, the CDR3 is TGTGCCAGCAGCATGTCGGGACAGGGGATCACTGAAGCTTTCTTT. This translates into CASSMSGQGITEAFF.